The next 13 T cell receptor beta chains were all read from a single sample in a study of shared clonotypes between healthy human individuals. Here immunoSEQ multiplex PCR was the method, and the copy in TCRdb shows in-frame clones only, minus some. Among roughly 600,000 clones listed, 98% were seen once. CD45RO-negative cells were positively selected for CCR7, leaving out terminally differentiated effector memory CD45RA+ cells. The sequenced material came from naive CD8+ T cells sorted from blood. The receptor source for this set is a man under 40 in good health.

The rearrangement links TRBV9 to TRBJ2-5; D is unclear. This CDR3 has 14 amino acids. The V end lost 7 bases, the J end lost 2 bases, and 15 bases lay between the germline ends. The germline V gene encodes CDR1 SGDLS and CDR2 YYNGEE. The DNA for the CDR3 is TGTGCCAGCGGGTCCCCATGGATACAAGAGACCCAGTACTTC. This encodes CASGSPWIQETQYF.

This chain connects TRBV13 to TRBJ1-4; possible D gene TRBD1, 6 bases. The V and J ends lost 5 bases and 5 bases respectively, with 15 bases between them. The CDR3 has 15 residues. Germline lookup yields CDR1 PRHDT and CDR2 FYEKMQ (reference sequence). The CDR3 nucleotides are TGTGCCAGCAGCACTTACAGGGAGAAGAATGAAAAACTGTTTTTT. This sequence encodes CASSTYREKNEKLFF.

The V gene is TRBV7-9, the J gene TRBJ2-5; 8 bases match TRBD1. V lost 6 bases and J lost 5; bases outside the gene matches: 11. The CDR3 is 15 residues long. The germline V gene encodes CDR1 SEHNR and CDR2 FQNEAQ (reference sequence). CDR3 nucleotides: TGTGCCAGCAGTTCCCGGACAGGGAGCAGCGAGACCCAGTACTTC. As protein: CASSSRTGSSETQYF.

V gene TRBV7-2 combines with J gene TRBJ1-1; D uncertain. The CDR3 consists of 14 residues. Deletions cut 1 base from V and 1 base from J, with 7 bases between. Germline V gene lookup returns CDR1 SGHTA and CDR2 FQGNSA. The CDR3 DNA follows: TGTGCCAGCAGCTTAGTCATAACGAACACTGAAGCTTTCTTT. It codes for CASSLVITNTEAFF.

As DNA, the CDR3 is TGTGCCAGCAGTCCAGACAGGGGGACACAGCCCCAGCATTTT. Residues: CASSPDRGTQPQHF. The rearrangement joins TRBV28 to TRBJ1-5; 9 nucleotides match TRBD1. This CDR3 spans 14 amino acids. The V segment lost 5 bases and the J segment 7 bases; nucleotides outside the gene matches: 6. Germline CDR1 is MDHEN and CDR2 is SYDVKM.

This clone showed up just once. The chain has TRBV27 and TRBJ2-3; D not certain. The CDR3 has 15 residues. Trimming took 3 bases from V and 6 from J, leaving 16 bases between them. Looked up from germline, CDR1 is MNHEY and CDR2 is SMNVEV (reference sequence). For the CDR3, the DNA is TGTGCCAGCAGTTTTCACACCGGTCGGATGGATACGCAGTATTTT. Encoded protein: CASSFHTGRMDTQYF.

This clone has a single count. The V and J genes are TRBV5-8 and TRBJ2-1; 9 bases align to TRBD1. The V segment lost 5 bases and the J segment 4 bases; nucleotides outside the gene matches: 4. Per germline, CDR1 SGHTS and CDR2 YDEGEE. CDR3 size: 14 residues. The CDR3 DNA sequence: TGTGCCAGCAGAGCCGGGACAGGGTACAATGAGCAGTTCTTC. Its protein is CASRAGTGYNEQFF.

The genes are TRBV5-4 and TRBJ2-3, with 10 bases identical to TRBD2. CDR3 length: 17 residues. The trim removed 4 bases at V and 6 bases at J, leaving 14 bases unmatched. Germline values: CDR1 SGHNT, CDR2 YYREEE (reference sequence). The CDR3 nucleotides read TGTGCCAGCAGCATCTTTGCTAGCGGGAGTTCCAGGGATACGCAGTATTTT. It is translated as CASSIFASGSSRDTQYF.

The rearrangement links TRBV29-1 to TRBJ2-7, with 9 nucleotides matching TRBD2. This CDR3 spans 15 amino acids. The V and J ends lost 3 bases and 2 bases, in that order; junction bases with no gene match: 8. CDR1 SQVTM and CDR2 ANQGSEA come from the germline V gene. The CDR3: CSVEGGLAGTYEQYF. The CDR3 DNA reads TGCAGCGTTGAGGGTGGCCTAGCGGGGACCTACGAGCAGTACTTC.

This clone appeared a single time. The V call is TRBV28, the J call TRBJ1-2; possible D gene TRBD1, 6 bases. Trimming removed 4 bases from V and 7 bases from J, with 10 bases in between. The CDR3 runs to 12 residues. In germline, CDR1 is MDHEN, CDR2 SYDVKM. The CDR3 protein is CASSSGTFGYTF. CDR3 sequence (DNA): TGTGCCAGCAGTTCAGGGACATTTGGCTACACCTTC.

This sequence joins TRBV7-9 and TRBJ2-5; TRBD1 aligns across 9 bases. The V gene's germline CDR1 is SEHNR and CDR2 FQNEAQ (reference sequence). Unmatched junction bases numbered 8, after V lost 1 base and J lost 5 bases. This CDR3 spans 16 amino acids. CDR3 sequence (DNA): TGTGCCAGCAGCTTAGTTTTGGGACAGGGACCCGAGACCCAGTACTTC. Its translation is CASSLVLGQGPETQYF.

The gene calls are TRBV4-3 and TRBJ2-1; 8 nucleotides align to TRBD2. Germline assignment: CDR1 LGHNA and CDR2 YSLEER. The CDR3 runs to 16 residues. Germline trimming cut 0 bases from V and 8 bases from J; bases unmatched to any gene: 9. CDR3 sequence (DNA): TGCGCCAGCAGCCAAGAAGGACATCTGCGGGGGGATGAGCAGTTCTTC. Its protein is CASSQEGHLRGDEQFF.

The V and J genes are TRBV7-9 and TRBJ1-1; D is ambiguous. This CDR3 has 13 residues. Germline V CDR1 and CDR2: SEHNR, FQNEAQ (reference sequence). Trimming shortened V by 4 bases and J by 8 bases, and 14 bases separated the two germline ends. The CDR3 DNA sequence: TGTGCCAGCAGCTCCGCCTTTGGGAAAGAAGCTTTCTTT. This gives the protein CASSSAFGKEAFF.